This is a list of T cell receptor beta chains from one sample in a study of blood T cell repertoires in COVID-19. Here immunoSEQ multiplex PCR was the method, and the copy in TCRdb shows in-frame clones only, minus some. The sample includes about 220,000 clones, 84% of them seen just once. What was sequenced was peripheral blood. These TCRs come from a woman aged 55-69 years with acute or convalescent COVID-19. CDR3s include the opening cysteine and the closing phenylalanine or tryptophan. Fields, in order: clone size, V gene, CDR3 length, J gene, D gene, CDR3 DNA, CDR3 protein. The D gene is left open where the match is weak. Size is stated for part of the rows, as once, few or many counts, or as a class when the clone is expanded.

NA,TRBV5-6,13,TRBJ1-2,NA,TGTGCCAGCAACAATCGGGGGAACTATGGCTACACCTTC,CASNNRGNYGYTF
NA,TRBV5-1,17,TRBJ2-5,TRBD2,TGCGCCAGCAGCTTGGGGATGATAGCGGGGGGACAAGAGACCCAGTACTTC,CASSLGMIAGGQETQYF
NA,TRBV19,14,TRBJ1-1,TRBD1,TGTGCCAGTAGTAAGGGACAGGGGATCACTGAAGCTTTCTTT,CASSKGQGITEAFF
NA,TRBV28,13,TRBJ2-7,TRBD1,TGTGCCAGCAGGAGGACAGGGAACTACGAGCAGTACTTC,CASRRTGNYEQYF
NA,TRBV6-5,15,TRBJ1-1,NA,TGTGCCAGCAGTTACTCGTCAGGGGCGAACACTGAAGCTTTCTTT,CASSYSSGANTEAFF
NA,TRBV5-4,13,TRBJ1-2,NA,TGTGCCAGCAGAAACCAAGGGGCCTATGGCTACACCTTC,CASRNQGAYGYTF
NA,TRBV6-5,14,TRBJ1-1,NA,TGTGCCAGCAGTTACTCGAACAGGGATTCTCGAGCTTTCTTT,CASSYSNRDSRAFF
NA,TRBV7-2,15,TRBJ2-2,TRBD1,TGTGCCAGCACCTTAGAGGGACAGGGGGCCGGGGAGCTGTTTTTT,CASTLEGQGAGELFF
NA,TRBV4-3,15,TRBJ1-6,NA,TGCGCCAGCAGCCAAGATCCAGGGACAAGTTCACCCCTCCACTTT,CASSQDPGTSSPLHF
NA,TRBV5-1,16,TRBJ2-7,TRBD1,TGCGCCAGCAGCCCAGGACAGGGGGCAATGTGGGGCGAGCAGTACTTC,CASSPGQGAMWGEQYF
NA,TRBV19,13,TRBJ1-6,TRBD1,TGTGCCAGCCGGGGACAGGGGGTTTCACCCCTCCACTTT,CASRGQGVSPLHF
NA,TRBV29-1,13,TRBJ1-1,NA,TGCAGCGTTGAGACCACGGGGGGGACTGAAGCTTTCTTT,CSVETTGGTEAFF
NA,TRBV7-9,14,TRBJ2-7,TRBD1,TGTGCCAGCAGCTTCGGACAGGGAGTAAACGAGCAGTACTTC,CASSFGQGVNEQYF
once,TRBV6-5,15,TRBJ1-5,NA,TGTGCCAGCAGCGAGGATACAGGGTTACAGCAGCCCCAGCATTTT,CASSEDTGLQQPQHF
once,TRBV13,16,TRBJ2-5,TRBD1,TGTGCCAGCAGCAACAAAAGGACAGGGGGAGGCGAGACCCAGTACTTC,CASSNKRTGGGETQYF
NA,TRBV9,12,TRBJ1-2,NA,TGTGCCAGCACGAGGGATAACTATGGCTACACCTTC,CASTRDNYGYTF
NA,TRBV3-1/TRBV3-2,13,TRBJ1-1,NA,TGTGCCAGCAGCCAATTGGCAAACACTGAAGCTTTCTTT,CASSQLANTEAFF
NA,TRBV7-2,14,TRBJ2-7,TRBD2,TGTGCCAGCAGTTCCAGCGGGGGGCAATACGAGCAGTACTTC,CASSSSGGQYEQYF
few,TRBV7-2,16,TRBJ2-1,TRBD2,TGTGCCAGCAGCTTAGCACTGGGGGGGGATAAATATGAGCAGTTCTTC,CASSLALGGDKYEQFF
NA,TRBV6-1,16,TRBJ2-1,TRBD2,TGTGCCAGCAGTGAAGTATCCGGGGGGACGGGGAATGAGCAGTTCTTC,CASSEVSGGTGNEQFF
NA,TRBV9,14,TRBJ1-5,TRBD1,TGTGCCAGCAGCGCAGGGACAGATTATCAGCCCCAGCATTTT,CASSAGTDYQPQHF
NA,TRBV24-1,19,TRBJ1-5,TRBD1,TGTGCCACCAGTGACTCACGGGGGATGGACAGGGATAGCAATCAGCCCCAGCATTTT,CATSDSRGMDRDSNQPQHF
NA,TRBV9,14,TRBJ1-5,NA,TGTGCCAGCAGCCCCCCAGGGAGCAATCAGCCCCAGCATTTT,CASSPPGSNQPQHF
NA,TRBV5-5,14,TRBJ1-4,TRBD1,TGTGCCAGCAGCAGTGACAGGGGGCCTGAAAAACTGTTTTTT,CASSSDRGPEKLFF
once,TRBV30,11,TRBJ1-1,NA,TGTGCCTGGAGGACGGGAGTTCAGGCTTTCTTT,CAWRTGVQAFF
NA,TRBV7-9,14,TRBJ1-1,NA,TGTGCCAGCTCCCTATGGGGGCGGAACACTGAAGCTTTCTTT,CASSLWGRNTEAFF
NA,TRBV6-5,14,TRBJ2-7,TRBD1,TGTGCCAGCAGTTATAACAGGGGGCGATACGAGCAGTACTTC,CASSYNRGRYEQYF
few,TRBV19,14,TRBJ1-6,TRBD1,TGTGCCAGTAGTTCCGGGACAGGGCTGTCACCCCTCCACTTT,CASSSGTGLSPLHF
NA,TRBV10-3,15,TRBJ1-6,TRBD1,TGTGCCACCGATCCCTGGGGACAGGATAATTCACCCCTCCACTTT,CATDPWGQDNSPLHF
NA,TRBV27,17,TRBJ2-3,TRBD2,TGTGCCAGCAGACGACTAGCGGGGAACCCCTCGGGGGATACGCAGTATTTT,CASRRLAGNPSGDTQYF
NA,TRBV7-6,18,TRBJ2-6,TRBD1,TGTGCCAGCAGCCTCGGACAGGGGCCCCACTCTGGGGCCAACGTCCTGACTTTC,CASSLGQGPHSGANVLTF
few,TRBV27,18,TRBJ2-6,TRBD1,TGTGCCAGCAGTTTCAAGGGACAGGGGGTCTCTGGGGCCAACGTCCTGACTTTC,CASSFKGQGVSGANVLTF
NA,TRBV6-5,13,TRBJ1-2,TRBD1,TGTGCCAGCAGCCGCGACAGGGCCCATGGCTACACCTTC,CASSRDRAHGYTF
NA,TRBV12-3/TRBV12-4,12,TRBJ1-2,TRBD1,TGTGCCAGCAGATACAGGGGCTATGGCTACACCTTC,CASRYRGYGYTF
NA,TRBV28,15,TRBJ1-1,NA,TGTGCCAGCAGAACCGCTTCCGGTATTGACACTGAAGCTTTCTTT,CASRTASGIDTEAFF
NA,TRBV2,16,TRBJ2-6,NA,TGTGCCAGCAGGACAGGCTGGAGCTCTGGGGCCAACGTCCTGACTTTC,CASRTGWSSGANVLTF
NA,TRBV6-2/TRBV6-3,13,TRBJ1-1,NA,TGTGCCAGCAGTTATTCTCCTTCCGCTGAAGCTTTCTTT,CASSYSPSAEAFF
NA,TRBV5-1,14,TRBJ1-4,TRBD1,TGCGCCAGCAGCCCGGGATCAGGGGGTGAAAAACTGTTTTTT,CASSPGSGGEKLFF
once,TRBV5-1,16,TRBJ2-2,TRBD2,TGCGCCAGCAGCGGGACTAGCGGGGGTCGAACCGGGGAGCTGTTTTTT,CASSGTSGGRTGELFF
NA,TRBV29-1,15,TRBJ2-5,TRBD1,TGCAGCGTGGAAGGGCGGGACAGGGGGCGAAAGACCCAGTACTTC,CSVEGRDRGRKTQYF
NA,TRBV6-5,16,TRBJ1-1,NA,TGTGCCAGCAGTTCCTTTCCCAGAACCAGTCGGGCTGAAGCTTTCTTT,CASSSFPRTSRAEAFF
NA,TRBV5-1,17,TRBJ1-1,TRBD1,TGCGCCAGCAGCTCCCGACATCCGGGACAGGGTTACACTGAAGCTTTCTTT,CASSSRHPGQGYTEAFF
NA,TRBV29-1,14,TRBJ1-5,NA,TGCAGCGTTGGGGTAGGAGGGAACAATCAGCCCCAGCATTTT,CSVGVGGNNQPQHF
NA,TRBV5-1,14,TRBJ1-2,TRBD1,TGCGCCAGCAGCTCCCTACAGGGGAAGTATGGCTACACCTTC,CASSSLQGKYGYTF
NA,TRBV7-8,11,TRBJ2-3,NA,TGTGCCAGCGGCAGCACAGATACGCAGTATTTT,CASGSTDTQYF
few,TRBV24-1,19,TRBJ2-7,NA,TGTGCCACCAGTGAACACGTCCGGGACAAAGCACGGCACTCCTACGAGCAGTACTTC,CATSEHVRDKARHSYEQYF
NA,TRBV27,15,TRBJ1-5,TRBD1,TGTGCCAGCAGTCCCAGGACAGGCTATAATCAGCCCCAGCATTTT,CASSPRTGYNQPQHF
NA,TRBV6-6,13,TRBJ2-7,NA,TGTGCCAGCAGTTACGAGCAGGACTACGAGCAGTACTTC,CASSYEQDYEQYF